This T cell receptor (beta chain) was observed in a study of shared clonotypes between healthy human individuals. At deep level, the assay was performed. Clones were sequenced by immunoSEQ multiplex PCR, and TCRdb holds only the in-frame ones, with some missing. Here the sample spans under 1 million clones, 90% to 95% being singletons. In regard to this clone: Its target is unknown.

Positive CCR7 selection of CD45RO-negative cells yielded the naive CD8 cells, and terminally differentiated effector memory CD45RA+ cells were excluded. Study-level findings and limits: It was expected that sequencing depth would affect clonotype sharing among donors. For sorted subsets, rarefaction showed incomplete sequencing despite large depth.

Per the germline V gene, CDR1 is SGHNT and CDR2 is YYREEE (reference sequence). CDR3 length: 13 amino acids. With V trimmed by 2 bases and J by 9 bases, 4 bases remained unmatched. This chain connects TRBV5-4 to TRBJ2-2, with TRBD2 identical over 7 bases. The receptor comes from a man aged 25 to 40 in good health. Sequenced material: naive CD8+ T cells sorted from blood. The CDR3 sequence is CASSFETSWELFF. CDR3 in DNA: TGTGCCAGCAGCTTTGAGACTAGCTGGGAGCTGTTTTTT. The entire variable domain, with the rest obtained from reference TRBV5-4 and TRBJ2-2, is as follows: ETGVTQSPTHLIKTRGQQVTLRCSSQSGHNTVSWYQQALGQGPQFIFQYYREEENGRGNFPPRFSGLQFPNYSSELNVNALELDDSALYLCASSFETSWELFFGEGSRLTVL.